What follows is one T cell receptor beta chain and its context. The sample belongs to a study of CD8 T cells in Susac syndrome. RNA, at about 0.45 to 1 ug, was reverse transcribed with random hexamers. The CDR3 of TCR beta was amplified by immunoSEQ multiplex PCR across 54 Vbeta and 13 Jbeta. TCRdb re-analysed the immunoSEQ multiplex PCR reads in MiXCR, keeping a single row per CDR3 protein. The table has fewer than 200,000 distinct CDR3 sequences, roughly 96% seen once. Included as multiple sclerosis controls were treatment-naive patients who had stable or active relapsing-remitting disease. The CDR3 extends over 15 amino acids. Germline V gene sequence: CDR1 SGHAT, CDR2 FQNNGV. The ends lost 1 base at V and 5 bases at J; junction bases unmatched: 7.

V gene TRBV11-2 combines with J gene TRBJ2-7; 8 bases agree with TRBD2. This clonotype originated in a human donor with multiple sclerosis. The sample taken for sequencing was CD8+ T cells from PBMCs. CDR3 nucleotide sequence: TGTGCCAGCAGCTTAGGACTAGCGCACGGGGACGAGCAGTACTTC. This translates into CASSLGLAHGDEQYF.